These T cell receptor beta chains were read from a single sample in a study of chemoradiotherapy in HPV16-positive cancers. The data were produced by immunoSEQ multiplex PCR, yet TCRdb's version contains in-frame clones alone and is incomplete. The profile shows some 10,000 clones, about 74% of them singletons. Sampling was carried out from a patient who underwent chemoradiotherapy. These receptors all come from a human donor with HPV-associated anogenital cancer. Each CDR3 is given with its conserved first and last residue.

>TRBV28|TRBJ1-1
CASCFDRNLNTEAFF
>TRBV11-3|TRBJ2-3
CASSQGRGTDTQYF
>TRBV7-2|TRBJ2-7
CASSFGRGEQYF
>TRBV15|TRBJ2-2
CATSTNRRDRGSGELFF
>TRBV27|TRBJ1-1
CASSLRQMNTEAFF
>TRBV18|TRBJ2-6
CASSPSGANVLTF
>TRBV12-5|TRBJ2-2
CASGLVPGLAGERGTGELFF
>TRBV5-1|TRBJ2-5
CASSASLQETQYF
>TRBV28|TRBJ2-7
CASSLFPGSISYEQYF
>TRBV5-1|TRBJ2-1
CASSPGLAGSFTYNEQFF
>TRBV4-1|TRBJ1-2
CASSLKAGLNYGYTF
>TRBV29-1|TRBJ1-2
CSAVTGTGQGVNYGYTF
>TRBV30|TRBJ2-1
CAWSRLAGGWNEQFF
>TRBV10-3|TRBJ1-1
CAISTGADTEAFF
>TRBV7-2|TRBJ2-7
CASSLVMSGEQYF
>TRBV4-1|TRBJ2-3
CASSQERRPDTQYF
>TRBV25-1|TRBJ2-2
CASSGTGDTGELFF
>TRBV10-3|TRBJ1-3
CAISVDGNTIYF
>TRBV5-1|TRBJ2-7
CASSLPGTGREQYF
>TRBV7-9|TRBJ2-3
CASGPTGITDTQYF
>TRBV2|TRBJ2-3
CASSWEATGNGDTQYF
>TRBV11-2|TRBJ2-7
CASSSTSGNFEQYF
>TRBV29-1|.
CSVEFVGREGHDEQYF
>TRBV27|TRBJ1-2
CASSPGTGLYGYTF
>TRBV28|TRBJ2-2
CASSPFERESTGELFF
>TRBV2|TRBJ2-3
CASGQSTDTQYF
>TRBV4-1|TRBJ1-1
CASSLGQGYTEAFF
>TRBV19|TRBJ2-4
CASSMLTDIQYF
>TRBV19|TRBJ2-5
CASRERGQETQYF
>TRBV19|TRBJ1-4
CASSTTGVRDEKLFF
>TRBV10-2|TRBJ2-5
CASSDGLAGQETQYF
>TRBV5-1|TRBJ2-1
CASSLDNEQFF
>TRBV4-1|TRBJ2-1
CASRRTGGDEQFF
>TRBV6-5|TRBJ2-1
CASSSPSGRYNEQFF
>TRBV19|TRBJ1-1
CASGKAPGQGFEAFF
>TRBV11-2|TRBJ2-1
CASSSGQGFYNEQFF
>TRBV11-3|TRBJ2-1
CASSLGAGGRAGEQFF
>TRBV19|TRBJ2-7
CASSILAGHEQYF
>TRBV6-5|TRBJ1-1
CASQGAENTEAFF
>TRBV6-1|TRBJ2-3
CASSWGGSSDTQYF
>TRBV6-4|TRBJ2-1
CASSDSSGRYNEQFF
>TRBV18|TRBJ2-1
CASSPRDVSYNEQFF
>TRBV28|TRBJ1-2
CASSSSGQMYGYTF
>TRBV30|TRBJ1-2
CAYNRGRVGYTF
>TRBV30|TRBJ1-3
CAWSLGRSSGNTIYF
>TRBV29-1|TRBJ2-5
CSVAQGARETQYF
>TRBV29-1|TRBJ2-2
CSVAELAFTGELFF
>TRBV5-8|TRBJ2-1
CASPPGGSSYNEQFF
>TRBV7-5|TRBJ2-1
CARSPSWYRGSYNEQFF
>TRBV19|TRBJ1-1
CARPQLNTEAFF
>TRBV18|TRBJ2-3
CASSKSGLSKTDTQYF
>TRBV7-2|TRBJ2-3
CASSLARDLTDTQYF
>TRBV5-1|TRBJ2-3
CASSPLGLAGGKDTQYF
>TRBV28|TRBJ1-1
CASSLSDRNTEAFF
>TRBV11-2|TRBJ2-2
CASSLVGPDTGELFF
>TRBV30|TRBJ2-3
CAWSPRARNTQYF
>TRBV6-5|TRBJ2-2
CASSSGDTQNTGELFF
>TRBV19|TRBJ2-7
CASQQGSSYEQYF
>TRBV6-6|TRBJ1-3
CASSSGGNTIYF
>TRBV7-6|TRBJ2-6
CASSFRPGQGAGANVLTF